The 24 T cell receptor beta chains listed next were all sequenced from one sample in a study of regulatory T cells in long-lasting Graves disease. TCR beta libraries were built with iRepertoire HTBI primers and Arm-PCR of CDR3 regions. In TCRdb, the multiplex PCR reads were re-called with MiXCR into one record per CDR3 protein. The sample lists some 600,000 distinct CDR3 sequences; around 16% were seen once. Time point here: newly diagnosed GD, antithyroid drugs for less than 3 months. The TCR library used RNA extracted from PBMCs. These data were likewise used in another study, on T cells in Graves' hyperthyroidism and ophthalmopathy.

The material was peripheral blood mononuclear cells (PBMCs), obtained at new diagnosis, from a patient treated with antithyroid drugs. These TCRs come from a man aged 18 to 35 with Graves disease.

The sample holds a few counts of this clonotype. This chain links TRBV20-1 with TRBJ2-7, with 8 positions matching TRBD1. CDR1 is DFQATT and CDR2 is SNEGSKA in the germline V gene (reference sequence). CDR3 length: 13 residues. After removal of 4 bases from V and 0 bases from J, the junction contained 2 bases not matched to a gene. CDR3 region: CSANQGASYEQYF. CDR3 sequence (DNA): TGCAGTGCTAACCAGGGGGCCTCCTACGAGCAGTACTTC.

The sample holds many counts of this clonotype. CDR3 sequence: CASSLDRFSYNEQFF. CDR3 DNA sequence: TGTGCCAGCAGCTTAGACAGGTTCTCCTACAATGAGCAGTTCTTC. This chain links TRBV7-2 with TRBJ2-1, with D tentatively TRBD1 (5 bases). V lost 1 base and J lost 0, with 7 bases in between. The CDR3 spans 15 residues. Germline loops: CDR1 SGHTA, CDR2 FQGNSA.

This clonotype was observed many times. This chain connects TRBV2 to TRBJ2-5, with 7 bases aligning to TRBD1. The CDR3 contains 15 residues. With 4 bases clipped from V and 5 bases from J, the junction kept 10 bases outside the gene matches. Germline CDR1 SNHLY, CDR2 FYNNEI. CDR3 in amino acids: CASSGIAIRGETQYF. The CDR3 DNA sequence: TGTGCCAGCAGTGGGATAGCGATCAGGGGGGAGACCCAGTACTTC.

This clonotype was picked up a small number of times. The CDR3 coding sequence is TGTGCCAGCAGTTTCCCTGAGGACATTACTAGCACAGATACGCAGTATTTT. Translating it yields CASSFPEDITSTDTQYF. This chain uses TRBV6-5 with TRBJ2-3; D is perhaps TRBD1 (5 bases). The CDR3 consists of 17 residues. The germline V gene encodes CDR1 MNHEY and CDR2 SVGAGI. V lost 4 bases and J lost 0, with 17 bases in between.

V and J are TRBV10-2 and TRBJ1-1, with 7 bases matching TRBD1. V lost 9 bases to trimming and J lost 1 base; unmatched junction nucleotides: 5. The CDR3 is 13 residues long. CDR1 WSHSY and CDR2 SAAADI come from the germline V gene. The CDR3 is CASKGQPNTEAFF. DNA of the CDR3: TGCGCCAGTAAGGGACAGCCGAACACTGAAGCTTTCTTT.

This chain joins TRBV4-1 and TRBJ1-4; possible D gene TRBD1, 6 bases. Germline V CDR1 and CDR2: MGHRA, YSYEKL. V was cut by 4 bases and J by 6 bases, with 15 bases left in between. The CDR3 is 15 residues long. The CDR3 region has the DNA TGCGCCAGCAGCCGAAGCGGGACACCGGATGAAAAACTGTTTTTT. Amino acid sequence: CASSRSGTPDEKLFF.

The chain uses TRBV7-8 and TRBJ2-5, with D possibly TRBD2 on 5 matching bases. V gave up 1 base and J gave up 5 bases, with 8 bases separating them. Germline values: CDR1 SGHVS, CDR2 FQNEAQ. The CDR3 is 13 residues long. The CDR3 DNA reads as TGTGCCAGCAGCTTAGTTAGCGCGGAGACCCAGTACTTC. This translates into CASSLVSAETQYF.

This clonotype was seen many times. The gene calls are TRBV2 and TRBJ2-3, with 13 bases identical to TRBD2. The V and J ends lost 6 bases and 7 bases, in that order; junction bases with no gene match: 10. Germline values: CDR1 SNHLY, CDR2 FYNNEI. This CDR3 is built from 16 residues. The DNA for the CDR3 is TGTGCCAGCAGGACTAGCGGGAGGACCTCGGGACATACGCAGTATTTT. Encoded protein: CASRTSGRTSGHTQYF.

V and J are TRBV5-1 and TRBJ2-1; TRBD2 matches 8 bases. The J segment lost 2 bases and the V segment lost 4 bases, leaving 11 bases of the junction unmatched. The CDR3 covers 17 residues. Germline V gene data show CDR1 as SGHRS and CDR2 as YFSETQ. For the CDR3, the DNA is TGCGCCAGCAGCCCCCGGGCCGGGACTAGGGCCTACAATGAGCAGTTCTTC. This gives the protein CASSPRAGTRAYNEQFF.

The chain uses TRBV12-3 or TRBV12-4 and TRBJ2-7; 10 bases are a match to TRBD1. The V and J ends lost 3 bases and 2 bases, in that order; junction bases with no gene match: 4. The CDR3 spans 15 residues. The CDR3 DNA reads TGTGCCAGCAGTTTCAGCGGACAGGGGGCCTACGAGCAGTACTTC. Translated: CASSFSGQGAYEQYF.

The gene calls are TRBV4-2 and TRBJ2-1; no firm D call. The CDR3 spans 12 residues. V lost 0 bases and J lost 13, with 10 bases in between. Looked up from germline, CDR1 is LGHNA and CDR2 is YNFKEQ. CDR3 DNA sequence: TGTGCCAGCAGCCAAGACCTGGGAACCCAGTTCTTC. Protein product: CASSQDLGTQFF.

This clonotype was seen more than once but under ten times. The CDR3 DNA sequence: TGTGCCAGCAGCCCACGACAGGGACTCGAAGACTACACCTTC. Translation gives CASSPRQGLEDYTF. The chain is built from TRBV11-1 and TRBJ1-2, with 7 positions matching TRBD1. Germline CDR1 is SGHAT and CDR2 is FQDESV (reference sequence). This CDR3 region has 14 residues. The J segment lost 10 bases and the V segment lost 5 bases, leaving 13 bases of the junction unmatched.

This chain connects TRBV10-3 to TRBJ2-1; TRBD2 matches 10 bases. The CDR3 is 16 amino acids. The ends lost 0 bases at V and 3 bases at J; junction bases unmatched: 2. The germline CDR1 and CDR2 sequences are ENHRY and SYGVKD. The CDR3 reads CAISESLAGDYNEQFF. The CDR3 DNA follows: TGTGCCATCAGTGAGTCGCTAGCGGGAGACTACAATGAGCAGTTCTTC.

The chain combines TRBV7-3 with TRBJ2-7; D perhaps matches TRBD2 (5 bases). The CDR3 is made up of 12 amino acids. Germline V gene sequence: CDR1 SGHTA, CDR2 FQGTGA. Trimming shortened V by 5 bases and J by 6 bases, and 11 bases separated the two germline ends. CDR3 bases: TGTGCCAGCAGCAAGCGGAGAAGCGAGCAGTACTTC. Protein sequence: CASSKRRSEQYF.

CDR3 sequence: CASRQDSYTGELFF. CDR3 in DNA: TGTGCCAGCAGGCAGGACTCCTACACCGGGGAGCTGTTTTTT. This sequence joins TRBV6-1 and TRBJ2-2; tentatively, D is TRBD2 (5 bases). Trimming removed 6 bases from V and 3 bases from J, with 11 bases in between. The CDR3 is 14 residues long. Germline V gene sequence: CDR1 MNHNS, CDR2 SASEGT.

The chain has TRBV4-1 and TRBJ2-3; the match to TRBD2 covers 7 bases. Germline V gene sequence: CDR1 MGHRA, CDR2 YSYEKL. The CDR3 is 16 amino acids. The V segment lost 2 bases and the J segment 1 base; nucleotides outside the gene matches: 6. CDR3 loop: CASSQPGGPRTDTQYF. CDR3 coding DNA: TGCGCCAGCAGCCAACCGGGAGGCCCGCGCACAGATACGCAGTATTTT.

This clonotype was counted many times. This may be a read error: a much more frequent sequence differs by one nucleotide. The gene calls are TRBV28 and TRBJ1-1; D remains ambiguous. Germline values: CDR1 MDHEN, CDR2 SYDVKM. The CDR3 extends over 13 amino acids. Trimming stripped 5 bases from V and 1 base from J, with 8 bases between. CDR3 DNA: TGTGCCAGCAGTCTCCGACCGAACACTGAAGCTTTCTTT. This encodes CASSLRPNTEAFF.

The CDR3 DNA reads as TGCAGTGCTCACGTTGCAATGGATACGCAGTATTTT. Its protein product is CSAHVAMDTQYF. The chain joins TRBV20-1 to TRBJ2-3; D is unclear. Germline-derived CDR1 and CDR2 are DFQATT and SNEGSKA (reference sequence). V dropped 5 bases and J dropped 6 bases, with 12 bases sitting between them. The CDR3 extends over 12 amino acids.

This clonotype was detected a few times. This chain joins TRBV9 and TRBJ2-2; 9 bases fit TRBD2. Trimming at V came to 1 base and at J to 5 bases, leaving 6 bases not matched to a gene. The CDR3 runs 16 residues. CDR1 and CDR2 from the germline V gene are SGDLS and YYNGEE. The CDR3: CASSVPAGGGTGELFF. The CDR3 coding sequence is TGTGCCAGCAGCGTACCAGCGGGAGGCGGTACCGGGGAGCTGTTTTTT.

There are a few counts of this clonotype. This chain uses TRBV20-1 with TRBJ1-2, with D maybe TRBD1 (6 bases). V was trimmed by 0 bases and J by 4 bases, leaving 15 bases between them. This CDR3 spans 15 amino acids. Per germline, CDR1 DFQATT and CDR2 SNEGSKA (reference sequence). The CDR3 DNA follows: TGCAGTGCTAGAGATAGGAACAGGGCTGTCTATGGCTACACCTTC. Translated, it gives CSARDRNRAVYGYTF.

To note about this clonotype: This may arise from a read error, as a much more abundant clone is one base away. V usage is TRBV6-2 or TRBV6-3 and J usage is TRBJ2-1, with D unresolved. CDR1 is MNHEY and CDR2 is SVGEGT in the germline V gene. The CDR3 has 11 residues. The V end lost 2 bases, the J end lost 12 bases, and 8 bases lay between the germline ends. The CDR3 reads CASSYRYGQFF. DNA of the CDR3: TGTGCCAGCAGTTACCGGTATGGGCAGTTCTTC.

In its sample, this clonotype was seen many times. J is TRBJ2-1 and V is TRBV12-3 or TRBV12-4, with no clear D. The CDR3 is 13 residues long. V was trimmed by 6 bases and J by 2 bases, leaving 8 bases between them. The CDR3 DNA reads as TGTGCCAGCAGCCTCGAGGCCTACAATGAGCAGTTCTTC. Protein sequence: CASSLEAYNEQFF.

At least ten counts were recorded for this clonotype. The V and J genes are TRBV3-1 and TRBJ2-5; the match to TRBD2 covers 13 bases. CDR1 LGHDT and CDR2 YNNKEL come from the germline V gene (reference sequence). The junction had 12 bases not matched to a gene; V was cut back by 4 bases and J by 4 bases. The CDR3 has 18 residues. CDR3 amino acids: CASSLLRTSGRGGETQYF. Written as DNA, the CDR3 is TGTGCCAGCAGCCTCCTACGGACTAGCGGGAGAGGAGGAGAGACCCAGTACTTC.

This clonotype has ten or more counts. This sequence joins TRBV27 and TRBJ2-1; TRBD2 aligns across 9 bases. Germline trimming cut 6 bases from V and 8 bases from J; bases unmatched to any gene: 11. Per the germline V gene, CDR1 is MNHEY and CDR2 is SMNVEV (reference sequence). The CDR3 extends over 15 amino acids. Here the CDR3 reads CASRLAGEGSYEQFF. The CDR3 region has the DNA TGTGCCAGCAGATTAGCGGGAGAGGGAAGCTATGAGCAGTTCTTC.